The sample holds a few counts of the clone carrying this T cell receptor beta chain. Antigen: not known. This specimen belongs to a study of T cell responses to AZD1222 COVID-19 vaccine. General study points: Following two doses of AZD1222, Spike-specific TCR breadth and depth rose.

Germline values: CDR1 LNHDA, CDR2 SQIVND (reference sequence). The CDR3 contains 14 residues. V was trimmed by 1 base and J by 7 bases, leaving 11 bases between them. Method: immunoSEQ multiplex PCR; TCRdb's copy keeps in-frame clones and lacks some. Found here are 200,000 or so clones, about 94% of them singletons; the top ten hold roughly 9.2%. Sequenced material: peripheral blood, taken on day 0 of AZD1222 vaccination. This receptor was obtained from an adult in good health. The gene calls are TRBV19 and TRBJ2-1; tentatively, D is TRBD2 (6 bases). The CDR3 coding sequence is TGTGCCAGTAGTATAGCAGTAGCGGCTAATGAGCAGTTCTTC. This translates into CASSIAVAANEQFF.